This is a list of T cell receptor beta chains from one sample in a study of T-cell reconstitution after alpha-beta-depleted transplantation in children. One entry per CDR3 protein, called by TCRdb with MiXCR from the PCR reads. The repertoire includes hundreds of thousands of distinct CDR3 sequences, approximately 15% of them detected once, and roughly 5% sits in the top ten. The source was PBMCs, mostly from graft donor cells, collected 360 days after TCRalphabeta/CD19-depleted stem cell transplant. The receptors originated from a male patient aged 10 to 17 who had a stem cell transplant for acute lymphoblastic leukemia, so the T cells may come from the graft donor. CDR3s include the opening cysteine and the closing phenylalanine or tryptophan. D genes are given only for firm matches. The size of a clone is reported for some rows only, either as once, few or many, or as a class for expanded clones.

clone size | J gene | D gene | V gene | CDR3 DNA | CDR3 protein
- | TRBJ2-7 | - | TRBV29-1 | TGCAGCGCCACAGGGTTTGGCTACGAGCAGTACTTC | CSATGFGYEQYF
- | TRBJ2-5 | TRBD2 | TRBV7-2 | TGTGCCAGCAGCTTACTAGCGGGAGGCCACCAAGAGACCCAGTACTTC | CASSLLAGGHQETQYF
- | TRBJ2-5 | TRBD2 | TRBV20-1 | TGCAGTGCTAGACTAGCGGGGGCCTATGGAGTAGAGACCCAGTACTTC | CSARLAGAYGVETQYF
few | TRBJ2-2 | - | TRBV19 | TGTGCCAGTAGTCCTCTTTATCGGGAGCTGTTTTTT | CASSPLYRELFF
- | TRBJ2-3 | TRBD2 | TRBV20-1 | TGCAGTGCTAGAGCCCCACTAGCGGGAGGGCCTCGAGATACGCAGTATTTT | CSARAPLAGGPRDTQYF
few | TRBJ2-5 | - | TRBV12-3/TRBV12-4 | TGTGCCAGCAGATTCGTCCCGGGGCAAGAGACCCAGTACTTC | CASRFVPGQETQYF
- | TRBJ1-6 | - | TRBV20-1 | TGCAGTGCTAGTAAAGGGGCTGAGAATTCACCCCTCCACTTT | CSASKGAENSPLHF
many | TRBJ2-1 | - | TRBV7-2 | TGTGCCAGCAGCTTGGCCCTAGCGAACTTACTGAGCTCCTACAATGAGCAGTTCTTC | CASSLALANLLSSYNEQFF
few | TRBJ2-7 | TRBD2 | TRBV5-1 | TGCGCCAGCAGCTCTGGGACTAGCGGGAGGGCCCTGCAGTACTTC | CASSSGTSGRALQYF
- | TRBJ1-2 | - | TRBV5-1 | TGCGCCAGCAGCCAAATTAGCGGGGGTCAGGACTATGGCTACACCTTC | CASSQISGGQDYGYTF
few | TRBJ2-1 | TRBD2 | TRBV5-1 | TGCGCCAGCAGCTTGGAAGGCGGGACTAGCGCCTACAATGAGCAGTTCTTC | CASSLEGGTSAYNEQFF
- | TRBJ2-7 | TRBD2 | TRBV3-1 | TGTGCCAGCAGCCCCGAGATAGCGGGCTCCTACGAGCAGTACTTC | CASSPEIAGSYEQYF
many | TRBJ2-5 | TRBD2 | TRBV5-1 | TGCGCCAGCAGCTGGACTAGCGGGAGACAAGAGACCCAGTACTTC | CASSWTSGRQETQYF
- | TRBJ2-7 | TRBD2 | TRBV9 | TGTGCCAGCAGCGTAGCGGGAGGCCCGGGTGAGCAGTACTTC | CASSVAGGPGEQYF
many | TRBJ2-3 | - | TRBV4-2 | TGTGCCAGCAGCCACCGGTTAGCGGACCCTGGGGATACGCAGTATTTT | CASSHRLADPGDTQYF
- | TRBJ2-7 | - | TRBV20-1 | TGCAGTGCTCCCTCGGGGGTGGGGTACGAGCAGTACTTC | CSAPSGVGYEQYF
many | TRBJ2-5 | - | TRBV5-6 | TGTGCCAGCAGCATATATGGGGCCGAGACCCAGTACTTC | CASSIYGAETQYF
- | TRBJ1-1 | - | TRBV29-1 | TGCAGCGTCAACATCTATAGGGACATGGAAGCTTTCTTT | CSVNIYRDMEAFF
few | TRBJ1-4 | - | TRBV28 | TGTGCCAGCAGTTTCGGAGGCCTCCCCACTAATGAAAAACTGTTTTTT | CASSFGGLPTNEKLFF
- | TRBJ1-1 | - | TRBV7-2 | TGTGCCAGCAGCTTAGCGCCGCAGGGTAACACTGAAGCTTTCTTT | CASSLAPQGNTEAFF
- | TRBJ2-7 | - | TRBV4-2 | TGTGCCAGCAGCCAAGATAAGAGGGAGCAGTACTTC | CASSQDKREQYF
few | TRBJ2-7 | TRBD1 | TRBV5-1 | TGCGCCAGCAGCTTGTACAGGGGAGTCTCCTACGAGCAGTACTTC | CASSLYRGVSYEQYF
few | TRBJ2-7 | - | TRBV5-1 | TGCGCCAGCAGCTTGGACGGGGCCTTCTCCTACGAGCAGTACTTC | CASSLDGAFSYEQYF
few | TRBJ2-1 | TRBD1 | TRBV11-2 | TGTGCCGGAGGTGGGGACAGGGGGAACAATGAGCAGTTCTTC | CAGGGDRGNNEQFF
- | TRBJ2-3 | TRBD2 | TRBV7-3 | TGTGCCAGCAGTCGAGATCGGTTAGCGGGAGGCGCAGATACGCAGTATTTT | CASSRDRLAGGADTQYF
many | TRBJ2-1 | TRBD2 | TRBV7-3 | TGTGCCAGCAGCTCACCGGGACTAGCGGGAGACTACAATGAGCAGTTCTTC | CASSSPGLAGDYNEQFF
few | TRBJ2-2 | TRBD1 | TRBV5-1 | TGCGCCAGCAGCCCTTGGGACAGCTTGAACACCGGGGAGCTGTTTTTT | CASSPWDSLNTGELFF
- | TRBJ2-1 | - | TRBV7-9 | TGTGCCAGCAGCTTAACCCTCGCCAGGGAGGACAATGAGCAGTTCTTC | CASSLTLAREDNEQFF
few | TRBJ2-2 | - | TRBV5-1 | TGCGCCAGCAGCTTGGGCAGGGCGGCCGGGGAGCTGTTTTTT | CASSLGRAAGELFF
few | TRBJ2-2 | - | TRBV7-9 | TGTGCCAGCGCCACGGACAGTTACACCGGGGAGCTGTTTTTT | CASATDSYTGELFF
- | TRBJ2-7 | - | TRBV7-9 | TGTGCCAGCAGCCCCCGGGACGTACGATCCTACGAGCAGTACTTC | CASSPRDVRSYEQYF
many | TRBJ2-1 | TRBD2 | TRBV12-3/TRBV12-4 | TGTGCCAGCAGTCCTTGGCAGGCTAGCGGGAGAGGTGAGCAGTTCTTC | CASSPWQASGRGEQFF
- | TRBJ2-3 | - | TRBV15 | TGTGCCACCAGCAGCGATGCTAGCGCCACAGATACGCAGTATTTT | CATSSDASATDTQYF
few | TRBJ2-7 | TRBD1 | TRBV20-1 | TGCAGTGCTAGAGATCCAACAGGGGGCAGATACGAGCAGTACTTC | CSARDPTGGRYEQYF
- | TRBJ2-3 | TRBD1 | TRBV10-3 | TGTGCCATCAGTACCTGGACAGGGGGGGCAGATACGCAGTATTTT | CAISTWTGGADTQYF
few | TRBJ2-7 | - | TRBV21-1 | TGTGCCAGCAGCAAATTCCTCTTATCGGGACGAGCCTACGAGCAGTACTTC | CASSKFLLSGRAYEQYF
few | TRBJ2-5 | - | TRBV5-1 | TGCGCCAGCAGCTTGGATGGGACGGGGCACCAAGAGACCCAGTACTTC | CASSLDGTGHQETQYF
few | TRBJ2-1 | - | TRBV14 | TGTGCCAGCAGCCTGTACTGGCACAATGAGCAGTTCTTC | CASSLYWHNEQFF
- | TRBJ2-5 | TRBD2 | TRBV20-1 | TGCAGTGCTAGAGGACTAGCGGGAGGGCGGGAGGAGACCCAGTACTTC | CSARGLAGGREETQYF
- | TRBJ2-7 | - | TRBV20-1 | TGCAGTGCCTGTCCCGCGGGAAGCTCCTACGAGCAGTACTTC | CSACPAGSSYEQYF
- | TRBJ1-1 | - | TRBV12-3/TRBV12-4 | TGTGCCAGCAGCACACGTTGGACCCGGGAGGTGCACACTGAAGCTTTCTTT | CASSTRWTREVHTEAFF
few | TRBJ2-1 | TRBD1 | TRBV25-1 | TGTGCCAGCAGTGAATCTCGGACAGGGGTTGATGAGCAGTTCTTC | CASSESRTGVDEQFF
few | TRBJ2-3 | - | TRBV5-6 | TGTGCCAGCAGCTGGTTAACCCTGACCACAGATACGCAGTATTTT | CASSWLTLTTDTQYF
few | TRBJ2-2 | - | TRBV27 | TGTGCCAGCAGTTTATCATCAAACGGGGAGCTGTTTTTT | CASSLSSNGELFF
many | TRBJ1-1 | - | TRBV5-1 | TGCGCCAGCAGCTTGGGAGGGTTTGGAGCTTTCTTT | CASSLGGFGAFF
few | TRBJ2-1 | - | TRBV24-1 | TGTGCCACCAGTGACCCCCGGGACTCCTACAATGAGCAGTTCTTC | CATSDPRDSYNEQFF
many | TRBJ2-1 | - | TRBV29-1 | TGCAGCGTTGTTAGATACAATGAGCAGTTCTTC | CSVVRYNEQFF
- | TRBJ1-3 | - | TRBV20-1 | TGCAGTGCCCGCAGGGTGGACACCATATATTTT | CSARRVDTIYF
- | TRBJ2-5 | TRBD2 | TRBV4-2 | TGTGCCAGCAGCCTCAAAATAGGTAGCGGGCTTGGGGAGACCCAGTACTTC | CASSLKIGSGLGETQYF
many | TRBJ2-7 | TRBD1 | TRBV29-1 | TGCAGCGTTGAAGACTATGGGGGACAGGGACCCTACGAGCAGTACTTC | CSVEDYGGQGPYEQYF
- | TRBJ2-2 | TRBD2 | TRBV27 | TGTGCCACCCAGACTAGCGGGATCACCGGGGAGCTGTTTTTT | CATQTSGITGELFF